The clone carrying this T cell receptor beta chain is classed as medium-sized. Its target is unknown. A read error may account for a junction end that differs from germline. This sample stems from a study of T-cell reconstitution after alpha-beta-depleted transplantation in children. The CDR3 contains 15 residues. Germline V CDR1 and CDR2: SGHAT, FQNNGV. A library of TCRbeta sequences, prepared with unique molecular identifiers, was generated. TCRdb re-analysed the PCR reads in MiXCR, keeping a single row per CDR3 protein. The data contain 7,500 to 9,500 distinct CDR3 sequences, about 32% of them singletons. Regarding the study as a whole: When one year had passed after transplant, most T-cell counts and diversity came from newly produced T cells. Where some patients showed high TCRbeta diversity at day 60, it came from recipient T cells and thymic progenitors that had survived. Two months or so post-transplant, alpha-beta T cells reportedly derived from several hundred expanded graft clones.

The sequence was obtained from a boy in the first two years of life who had a stem cell transplant for SCID, so the T cells may come from the graft donor. The sample in question was peripheral blood, obtained 60 days after TCRalphabeta/CD19-depleted stem cell transplant. The V gene is TRBV11-2, the J gene TRBJ2-1, with 8 bases matching TRBD1. The CDR3 protein is CASSLGTGLYDEQFF. DNA of the CDR3: TGTGCCAGCAGCTTAGGGACAGGGCTCTACGATGAGCAGTTCTTC.